This entry lists 27 T cell receptor beta chains sequenced from one sample in a study of OX40 agonist ivuxolimab in advanced cancers. Sequencing used immunoSEQ multiplex PCR; TCRdb keeps in-frame clones, though not all of them. The sample has 65,000 or so clones, around 80% seen once; the top ten hold about 5%. Material: CD4+ or CD8+ T cells sorted from blood, obtained in a trial of the OX40 agonist ivuxolimab. All receptors derive from an adult with an advanced solid tumor such as melanoma, head and neck, liver or kidney cancer.

This clone was recorded only once. Mismatch with germline at one junction end may stem from a read error. V usage is TRBV30 and J usage is TRBJ2-3; 7 nucleotides line up with TRBD2. Germline V gene data show CDR1 as GTSNPN and CDR2 as SVGIG (reference sequence). The CDR3 covers 14 residues. The CDR3 coding sequence is TGTGCCTGGAGTGTTTCGGGAATTATGGCTAGCGGTAATTTT. Protein: CAWSVSGIMASGNF.

The chain employs TRBV27 and TRBJ2-7; 10 bases map to TRBD1. Germline V gene data show CDR1 as MNHEY and CDR2 as SMNVEV (reference sequence). The CDR3 totals 15 residues. With 2 bases clipped from V and 5 bases from J, the junction kept 6 bases outside the gene matches. CDR3 region: CASSLATGGSDEQYF. CDR3 in DNA: TGTGCCAGCAGTTTAGCGACAGGGGGCTCGGACGAGCAGTACTTC.

The CDR3 nucleotides are TGCGCCAGCAGCCCCAGACAGGGGTGGGCAGATACGCAGTATTTT. It encodes CASSPRQGWADTQYF. The chain couples TRBV5-1 to TRBJ2-3; 8 bases line up with TRBD1. Losses at the gene ends were 4 bases for V and 4 bases for J; bases not matched to a gene: 8. Germline V CDR1 and CDR2: SGHRS, YFSETQ. The CDR3 has 15 residues.

This sequence joins TRBV5-6 and TRBJ1-1; no clear D. The ends were cut back, 1 base at V and 1 base at J, with 5 bases in the middle. The CDR3 has 13 amino acids. CDR1 is SGHDT and CDR2 is YYEEEE in the germline V gene. This CDR3 is CASSLTANTEAFF. CDR3 nucleotides: TGTGCCAGCAGCTTGACAGCGAACACTGAAGCTTTCTTT.

The chain's CDR3 is CSVDSANYGYTF. Here the CDR3 DNA reads TGCAGCGTCGATTCAGCTAACTATGGCTACACCTTC. The rearrangement joins TRBV29-1 to TRBJ1-2; D is unresolved. V lost 6 bases and J lost 0, with 8 bases in between. CDR3 length: 12 amino acids. Germline CDR1 and CDR2: SQVTM and ANQGSEA.

This clone is judged medium-sized. The chain is built from TRBV5-6 and TRBJ2-7; D gene unclear. This CDR3 is 13 amino acids long. V was shortened by 0 bases and J by 7 bases, with 11 bases between the two germline ends. Looked up from germline, CDR1 is SGHDT and CDR2 is YYEEEE. The CDR3, as DNA: TGTGCCAGCAGCTTGGGACAAGTACGAGAGCAGTACTTC. This translates into CASSLGQVREQYF.

The rearrangement uses TRBV9 and TRBJ2-3, with a weak D call TRBD2 (5 bases). This CDR3 spans 15 amino acids. CDR1 SGDLS and CDR2 YYNGEE come from the germline V gene. V gave up 0 bases and J gave up 2 bases, with 10 bases separating them. CDR3 bases: TGTGCCAGCAGCGTAGGGCTAGCCTCCACAGATACGCAGTATTTT. As protein: CASSVGLASTDTQYF. Using reference TRBV9 and TRBJ2-3 for the parts outside the CDR3, the full variable domain is DSGVTQTPKHLITATGQRVTLRCSPRSGDLSVYWYQQSLDQGLQFLIQYYNGEERAKGNILERFSAQQFPDLHSELNLSSLELGDSALYFCASSVGLASTDTQYFGPGTRLTVL.

The rearrangement uses TRBV30 and TRBJ2-5; possible D gene TRBD1, 5 bases. The CDR3 is made up of 12 amino acids. Trimming took 2 bases from V and 4 from J, leaving 8 bases between them. Germline V gives CDR1 GTSNPN, CDR2 SVGIG (reference sequence). CDR3 protein: CAWSLTGETQYF. The DNA of the CDR3 is TGTGCCTGGAGTTTAACAGGAGAGACCCAGTACTTC.

The rearrangement joins TRBV27 to TRBJ1-1, with D possibly TRBD1 on 6 matching bases. Germline loops: CDR1 MNHEY, CDR2 SMNVEV (reference sequence). CDR3 length equals 14 residues. Deletions cut 5 bases from V and 2 bases from J, with 12 bases between. The CDR3 region has the DNA TGTGCCAGCAGTGGGCGGGGGGCTAACACTGAAGCTTTCTTT. Amino acids: CASSGRGANTEAFF.

The rearrangement joins TRBV5-1 to TRBJ2-2; 12 nucleotides line up with TRBD1. Germline values: CDR1 SGHRS, CDR2 YFSETQ. J gave up 6 bases and V 4 bases, and 7 bases lay outside the gene matches. The CDR3 extends over 16 amino acids. Written as DNA, the CDR3 is TGCGCCAGCAGCCCCCAGGGACAGGGGGCGGCCGGGGAGCTGTTTTTT. Amino acids: CASSPQGQGAAGELFF.

The chain is built from TRBV7-2 and TRBJ1-2, with 7 positions matching TRBD1. V gave up 5 bases and J gave up 4 bases; unmatched junction bases: 7. Germline V gene sequence: CDR1 SGHTA, CDR2 FQGNSA. The CDR3 length is 14 residues. The CDR3, as DNA: TGTGCCAGCAGCGCCTCTCCAGGGGGCTATGGCTACACCTTC. Residues: CASSASPGGYGYTF.

The chain employs TRBV6-1 and TRBJ1-1; no clear D gene. The germline gives CDR1 MNHNS, CDR2 SASEGT. CDR3 length equals 14 residues. The ends were cut back, 2 bases at V and 2 bases at J, with 9 bases in the middle. The CDR3 reads CASSEPETNTEAFF. The CDR3 DNA is TGTGCCAGCAGTGAACCAGAGACTAACACTGAAGCTTTCTTT.

The gene calls are TRBV19 and TRBJ2-5; 12 bases are a match to TRBD2. The CDR3 totals 15 residues. Germline-derived CDR1 and CDR2 are LNHDA and SQIVND (reference sequence). The junction had 12 bases not matched to a gene; V was cut back by 8 bases and J by 8 bases. The CDR3 reads CASAKLAGGTTTQYF. The CDR3 bases are TGTGCCAGTGCCAAACTAGCGGGGGGCACTACAACCCAGTACTTC.

The sample holds one count of this clone. This sequence joins TRBV11-2 and TRBJ2-5; 8 nucleotides agree with TRBD2. J gave up 2 bases and V 1 base, and 6 bases lay outside the gene matches. The length of the CDR3 is 16 residues. Per germline, CDR1 SGHAT and CDR2 FQNNGV. The CDR3 nucleotides read TGTGCCAGCAGCTTAGGCAGCGGGAGAGTACAAGAGACCCAGTACTTC. Its translation is CASSLGSGRVQETQYF.

By sample share, this clone is medium-sized. The rearrangement joins TRBV7-9 to TRBJ1-2; D not resolved. The V end lost 5 bases, the J end lost 4 bases, and 14 bases lay between the germline ends. CDR1 and CDR2 (germline): SEHNR, FQNEAQ (reference sequence). The CDR3 is 14 amino acids. CDR3 protein: CASSRDQAAYGYTF. In DNA form, the CDR3 reads TGTGCCAGCAGCCGTGATCAGGCGGCCTATGGCTACACCTTC.

The rearrangement joins TRBV5-4 to TRBJ2-2, with TRBD1 matching 9 bases. The trim removed 5 bases at V and 0 bases at J, leaving 2 bases unmatched. Germline CDR1 and CDR2: SGHNT and YYREEE (reference sequence). The CDR3 totals 15 residues. The CDR3 is CASSRDRANTGELFF. The CDR3 DNA sequence: TGTGCCAGCAGTCGGGACAGGGCGAACACCGGGGAGCTGTTTTTT.

The chain recombines TRBV6-1 with TRBJ1-1; the D is unclear. Germline V lookup: CDR1 MNHNS, CDR2 SASEGT. V was pared by 6 bases and J by 5 bases, with 10 bases between. CDR3 length: 12 amino acids. The CDR3 region is CASSPPRTEAFF. DNA for the CDR3: TGTGCCAGCAGCCCCCCGAGGACTGAAGCTTTCTTT.

The chain recombines TRBV5-1 with TRBJ2-7; 7 bases agree with TRBD2. The trim removed 4 bases at V and 0 bases at J, leaving 4 bases unmatched. This CDR3 contains 14 residues. Germline V CDR1 and CDR2: SGHRS, YFSETQ. CDR3 nucleotide sequence: TGCGCCAGCAGCCTTAGCGGGTACTCCTACGAGCAGTACTTC. As protein: CASSLSGYSYEQYF.

The chain uses TRBV30 and TRBJ2-7, with D perhaps TRBD1 (6 bases). The CDR3 is 12 residues long. From germline, CDR1 is GTSNPN and CDR2 SVGIG (reference sequence). V gave up 1 base and J gave up 9 bases, with 13 bases separating them. CDR3 sequence reads: CAWSADRPGQYF. The CDR3 region has the DNA TGTGCCTGGAGTGCAGACAGGCCGGGGCAGTACTTC.

The V and J genes are TRBV10-3 and TRBJ2-5; D ambiguous. Germline V lookup: CDR1 ENHRY, CDR2 SYGVKD. There are 14 residues in the CDR3. The germline V and J ends were trimmed by 0 bases and 6 bases, with 11 bases remaining between them. In DNA form, the CDR3 reads TGTGCCATCAGTGAGTCGAATGGGCAAAAGACCCAGTACTTC. It specifies CAISESNGQKTQYF.

The V and J genes are TRBV7-9 and TRBJ1-6; D remains ambiguous. CDR1 SEHNR and CDR2 FQNEAQ come from the germline V gene (reference sequence). The CDR3 length is 14 residues. Trimming removed 1 base at V and 4 bases at J, with 5 bases between. CDR3: CASSLEQYNSPLHF. The CDR3 coding sequence is TGTGCCAGCAGCTTAGAACAGTATAATTCACCCCTCCACTTT.

V usage is TRBV5-1 and J usage is TRBJ1-4; weak D call: TRBD1 (5 bases). The germline gives CDR1 SGHRS, CDR2 YFSETQ. The CDR3 spans 17 residues. V lost 1 base and J lost 0, with 13 bases in between. The CDR3 sequence is CASSLNVGAATNEKLFF. CDR3 coding DNA: TGCGCCAGCAGCTTGAATGTTGGGGCCGCAACTAATGAAAAACTGTTTTTT.

J is TRBJ2-5 and V is TRBV11-2; 7 bases agree with TRBD2. The J call may be in error: the DNA end matches TRBJ2-7 better. The CDR3 contains 14 residues. CDR1 is SGHAT and CDR2 is FQNNGV in the germline V gene. This CDR3 is CASRTTGGGYEQYF. CDR3 DNA: TGTGCCAGCAGAACGACGGGAGGCGGTTACGAGCAGTACTTC.

V and J are TRBV5-8 and TRBJ1-2, with a weak D call TRBD1 (6 bases). This CDR3 spans 15 amino acids. Per germline, CDR1 SGHTS and CDR2 YDEGEE. V lost 2 bases to trimming and J lost 4 bases, with 15 bases between them. CDR3 sequence reads: CASSLGWGRAYGYTF. The CDR3 coding sequence is TGTGCCAGCAGCTTAGGCTGGGGGCGAGCCTATGGCTACACCTTC. The variable domain in full, with the rest retrieved from reference TRBV5-8 and TRBJ1-2, is EAGVTQSPTHLIKTRGQQATLRCSPISGHTSVYWYQQALGLGLQFLLWYDEGEERNRGNFPPRFSGRQFPNYSSELNVNALELEDSALYLCASSLGWGRAYGYTFGSGTRLTVV.

The chain couples TRBV30 to TRBJ1-2; TRBD1 agrees at 9 bases. Germline CDR1 is GTSNPN and CDR2 is SVGIG (reference sequence). The CDR3 runs 13 residues. V shed 3 bases and J 8 bases; nucleotides not matched to a gene: 7. The CDR3 DNA reads TGTGCCTGGAGACAGGGGGCCCTATGGGGCTACACCTTC. This encodes CAWRQGALWGYTF.

CDR3 residues: CASSSPGNTGELFF. For the CDR3, the DNA is TGTGCCAGCAGTTCGCCGGGTAACACCGGGGAGCTGTTTTTT. This chain uses TRBV7-9 with TRBJ2-2; D gene uncertain. Germline assignment: CDR1 SEHNR and CDR2 FQNEAQ (reference sequence). The CDR3 loop spans 14 amino acids. Trimming cost V 6 bases and J 2 bases, with 10 bases left between them.

The rearrangement links TRBV30 to TRBJ1-1, with a weak D call TRBD1 (5 bases). The CDR3 runs 15 residues. Between the trimmed V and J ends, which lost 2 bases and 4 bases, there was a span of 17 bases. Germline assignment: CDR1 GTSNPN and CDR2 SVGIG (reference sequence). In DNA form, the CDR3 reads TGTGCCTGGAGTACCCGGGGGGAGGGTAGCACTGAAGCTTTCTTT. Its translation is CAWSTRGEGSTEAFF.